These T cell receptor beta chains were read from a single sample in a study of blood T cell repertoires in COVID-19. Clones were read by immunoSEQ multiplex PCR, and TCRdb kept only the in-frame ones, dropping some. The table shows some 280,000 clones, with around 89% occurring only once. Sequencing was done on a sample of peripheral blood. These receptors originate from a woman aged 60-75 years with acute or convalescent COVID-19. Each CDR3 is given with its conserved first and last residue. Not every row has a clone size; where given, it reads once, few, many or a size class.

V gene: TRBV11-2
clone size: NA
J gene: TRBJ1-6
CDR3 protein: CASIKQGSSYNSPLHF

V gene: TRBV19
clone size: once
J gene: TRBJ1-4
CDR3 protein: CARPDESGQEDEKLFF

V gene: TRBV5-1
clone size: NA
J gene: TRBJ2-7
CDR3 protein: CASSPGQGTYYEQYF

V gene: TRBV27
clone size: NA
J gene: TRBJ2-1
CDR3 protein: CASRDRGAGRTNEQFF

V gene: TRBV5-1
clone size: NA
J gene: TRBJ2-1
CDR3 protein: CASSLFGGARSYNEQFF

V gene: TRBV5-1
clone size: NA
J gene: TRBJ1-1
CDR3 protein: CASSSEGAITEAFF

V gene: TRBV6-2/TRBV6-3
clone size: NA
J gene: TRBJ1-6
CDR3 protein: CASSGQGGNYNSPLHF

V gene: TRBV4-1
clone size: NA
J gene: TRBJ2-2
CDR3 protein: CASSRSLNTGELFF

V gene: TRBV15
clone size: NA
J gene: TRBJ2-5
CDR3 protein: CATSRVTKQETQYF

V gene: TRBV19
clone size: NA
J gene: TRBJ1-2
CDR3 protein: CASSAPGLINYGYTF

V gene: TRBV6-4
clone size: NA
J gene: TRBJ2-3
CDR3 protein: CASSGDSSSTDTQYF

V gene: TRBV4-1
clone size: once
J gene: TRBJ2-3
CDR3 protein: CASSQGGGGAADTQYF

V gene: TRBV2
clone size: NA
J gene: TRBJ1-5
CDR3 protein: CASSEDRVASQPQHF

V gene: TRBV2
clone size: NA
J gene: TRBJ1-2
CDR3 protein: CASNRQNYGYTF

V gene: TRBV7-6
clone size: NA
J gene: TRBJ2-7
CDR3 protein: CASSLGGLAGSYEQYF

V gene: TRBV27
clone size: once
J gene: TRBJ2-2
CDR3 protein: CASSTLLGSRNTGELFF

V gene: TRBV2
clone size: NA
J gene: TRBJ1-5
CDR3 protein: CASSVGLWQPQHF

V gene: TRBV29-1
clone size: NA
J gene: TRBJ2-7
CDR3 protein: CSVDRGNTYEQYF

V gene: TRBV30
clone size: NA
J gene: TRBJ1-1
CDR3 protein: CAWSVVPGEAFF

V gene: TRBV6-5
clone size: few
J gene: TRBJ1-1
CDR3 protein: CASNSAVNTEAFF

V gene: TRBV19
clone size: NA
J gene: TRBJ1-3
CDR3 protein: CASSILSGNTIYF

V gene: TRBV28
clone size: NA
J gene: TRBJ1-5
CDR3 protein: CASSPTDISSNQPQHF

V gene: TRBV6-2/TRBV6-3
clone size: NA
J gene: TRBJ1-5
CDR3 protein: CASSLDHRVGQPQHF

V gene: TRBV7-9
clone size: NA
J gene: TRBJ1-3
CDR3 protein: CASRYRTGAGNTIYF

V gene: TRBV24-1
clone size: NA
J gene: TRBJ1-2
CDR3 protein: CATSDSGHQGYTF

V gene: TRBV9
clone size: NA
J gene: TRBJ1-1
CDR3 protein: CASSAGLSNTEAFF

V gene: TRBV7-6
clone size: NA
J gene: TRBJ1-5
CDR3 protein: CASSPTRSNQPQHF

V gene: TRBV19
clone size: NA
J gene: TRBJ1-1
CDR3 protein: CASSKQGAPNTEAFF

V gene: TRBV10-3
clone size: once
J gene: TRBJ1-2
CDR3 protein: CAISESSDRPFNYGYTF

V gene: TRBV4-2
clone size: NA
J gene: TRBJ1-5
CDR3 protein: CASSQDRGSYQPQHF

V gene: TRBV11-2
clone size: NA
J gene: TRBJ2-6
CDR3 protein: CASSLVPMRAGANVLTF

V gene: TRBV6-2/TRBV6-3
clone size: NA
J gene: TRBJ2-7
CDR3 protein: CASSYGLTYEQYF

V gene: TRBV6-2/TRBV6-3
clone size: NA
J gene: TRBJ2-7
CDR3 protein: CASSTGLQKQYF

V gene: TRBV5-1
clone size: NA
J gene: TRBJ2-7
CDR3 protein: CASRGGAYEQYF

V gene: TRBV7-2
clone size: NA
J gene: TRBJ1-5
CDR3 protein: CASSLGGGQPQHF

V gene: TRBV30
clone size: few
J gene: TRBJ1-3
CDR3 protein: CAWTGTGGDTIYF

V gene: TRBV27
clone size: NA
J gene: TRBJ1-2
CDR3 protein: CASSYGQAYGYTF

V gene: TRBV25-1
clone size: once
J gene: TRBJ2-3
CDR3 protein: CASSEYGTGGTDTQYF

V gene: TRBV30
clone size: NA
J gene: TRBJ1-2
CDR3 protein: CAWSVPPGRSYTF

V gene: TRBV2
clone size: NA
J gene: TRBJ2-7
CDR3 protein: CASSRDLTYEQYF

V gene: TRBV4-2
clone size: once
J gene: TRBJ1-4
CDR3 protein: CASSQDPGATNEKLFF

V gene: TRBV10-3
clone size: NA
J gene: TRBJ2-7
CDR3 protein: CAISEGGTGAYEQYF

V gene: TRBV9
clone size: NA
J gene: TRBJ2-1
CDR3 protein: CASSVGIAGDNEQFF

V gene: TRBV10-3
clone size: NA
J gene: TRBJ1-2
CDR3 protein: CAISESGVTSGVGGYTF

V gene: TRBV12-3/TRBV12-4
clone size: few
J gene: TRBJ1-2
CDR3 protein: CASSSTVVVGYTF

V gene: TRBV29-1
clone size: once
J gene: TRBJ2-1
CDR3 protein: CSARLAGGPYDEQFF

V gene: TRBV6-2/TRBV6-3
clone size: NA
J gene: TRBJ2-2
CDR3 protein: CASSWQGGTGELFF

V gene: TRBV19
clone size: NA
J gene: TRBJ2-2
CDR3 protein: CASSLRTGFPGELFF

V gene: TRBV28
clone size: NA
J gene: TRBJ1-1
CDR3 protein: CASRPHQGSGAFF

V gene: TRBV28
clone size: NA
J gene: TRBJ1-5
CDR3 protein: CASSFPLGGDQPQHF

V gene: TRBV21-1
clone size: NA
J gene: TRBJ2-1
CDR3 protein: CASSKGHGGRGNEQFF